These 27 T cell receptor beta chains share one sample of origin, sequenced in a study of molecular identifiers for immune sequencing clone quantification. From the PCR reads, TCRdb called clonotypes with MiXCR, one entry per CDR3 protein. The table lists hundreds of thousands of distinct CDR3 sequences, roughly 23% of them singletons. The specimen was naive CD8+ T cells from blood, with Jurkat cell RNA spiked in. The sample's subset: FACS-sorted CD8+CD4-CCR7+CD45RA+ naive T cells. These receptor sequences come from a human donor in good health. Some libraries in this study had Jurkat cell RNA spiked in.

With respect to this clonotype: Germline and junction disagree at one end, which may indicate a read error. The rearrangement joins TRBV3-1 to TRBJ1-3, with D unresolved. CDR3 length: 17 amino acids. Germline V CDR1 and CDR2: LGHDT, YNNKEL (reference sequence). The DNA of the CDR3 is TGTGCCAGCAGCCAGGAGCGCGACGGCCACTCTGGAAACTCCATATATTTT. This encodes CASSQERDGHSGNSIYF.

As to this clonotype: This may be a read error: a much more frequent sequence differs by one nucleotide. The CDR3 DNA sequence: TGTGCCACTCATTTGTCGGACTCTGGAACCACCATATATTTT. Residues: CATHLSDSGTTIYF. The chain joins TRBV7-9 to TRBJ1-3; unclear D gene. The CDR3 is 14 amino acids. The germline CDR1 and CDR2 sequences are SEHNR and FQNEAQ (reference sequence). The variable domain in full, completed from reference TRBV7-9 and TRBJ1-3, reads DTGVSQNPRHKITKRGQNVTFRCDPISEHNRLYWYRQTLGQGPEFLTYFQNEAQLEKSRLLSDRFSAERPKGSFSTLEIQRTEQGDSAMYLCATHLSDSGTTIYFGEGSWLTVV.

This clonotype was found many times. The chain has TRBV7-9 and TRBJ1-4; D possibly corresponds to TRBD1 (5 bases). V was pared by 4 bases and J by 0 bases, with 12 bases between. The germline V gene encodes CDR1 SEHNR and CDR2 FQNEAQ (reference sequence). The CDR3 is 16 residues long. The CDR3 spells CASSYPQGATNEKLFF. The CDR3 bases are TGTGCCAGCAGCTACCCGCAGGGCGCAACTAATGAAAAACTGTTTTTT.

This clonotype appeared a few times. A clone one base away is much larger, so this may be a read error. The chain combines TRBV7-2 with TRBJ2-5; D is perhaps TRBD2 (7 bases). V was cut by 5 bases and J by 7 bases, with 20 bases left in between. Germline V gene sequence: CDR1 SGHTA, CDR2 FQGNSA. CDR3 length equals 15 residues. The CDR3 DNA sequence: TGTGCCAGCAGCACCAACGGGGGGCCGAGGGGGACCCAGTACTTC. It specifies CASSTNGGPRGTQYF.

J is TRBJ1-1 and V is TRBV30; the match to TRBD1 covers 8 bases. This CDR3 contains 14 residues. The germline V gene encodes CDR1 GTSNPN and CDR2 SVGIG (reference sequence). With 3 bases clipped from V and 10 bases from J, the junction kept 13 bases outside the gene matches. CDR3 residues: CAWRYRGWYPAAFF. The CDR3 region has the DNA TGTGCCTGGAGGTACAGGGGGTGGTACCCTGCAGCTTTCTTT.

In its sample, this clonotype was seen once. The V call is TRBV27, the J call TRBJ2-2; D might be TRBD1 (5 bases). CDR3 length equals 17 residues. The germline V and J ends were trimmed by 1 base and 6 bases, with 18 bases remaining between them. Germline CDR1 MNHEY, CDR2 SMNVEV (reference sequence). The CDR3 sequence is CASSLLNPQGNAGELFF. The CDR3 DNA is TGTGCCAGCAGTTTATTGAACCCGCAGGGAAACGCCGGGGAGCTGTTTTTT.

For this clonotype: A junction end diverges from the germline sequence, so it may reflect a read error. The chain uses TRBV19 and TRBJ1-1; D not certain. Germline V gives CDR1 LNHDA, CDR2 SQIVND (reference sequence). The CDR3 totals 15 residues. The DNA of the CDR3 is TGTGCCAGTAGTAACCTGTATGATAGGGTGACTGAAGCTTCCTTT. Translation: CASSNLYDRVTEASF. The full variable domain, in which reference TRBV19 and TRBJ1-1 provide the parts outside the CDR3, is DGGITQSPKYLFRKEGQNVTLSCEQNLNHDAMYWYRQDPGQGLRLIYYSQIVNDFQKGDIAEGYSVSREKKESFPLTVTSAQKNPTAFYLCASSNLYDRVTEASFGQGTRLTVV.

V and J are TRBV21-1 and TRBJ2-7; the D call of TRBD1 is as the table states it, not checked on the DNA. TRBV21-1 is a documented pseudogene. The CDR3 sequence is 16 residues long. The CDR3, as DNA: TGTGCCAGCAGCAAAGGGACAGGGGCGACTGCCTACGAGCAGTACTTC. The encoded protein is CASSKGTGATAYEQYF.

In regard to this clonotype: This sequence may be a read error, since a much larger clone differs from it by one base. No conserved phenylalanine or tryptophan is present at the end of the CDR3, so a read error is the likely explanation. This sequence joins TRBV29-1 and TRBJ1-1; D uncertain. The CDR3 contains 12 residues. V dropped 5 bases and J dropped 5 bases, with 12 bases sitting between them. Germline assignment: CDR1 SQVTM and CDR2 ANQGSEA. The CDR3 sequence is CSVKVGGTEAFC. Here the CDR3 DNA reads TGCAGCGTTAAGGTGGGCGGAACTGAAGCTTTCTGT.

This clonotype was counted a few times. The gene calls are TRBV27 and TRBJ1-5; the D is unclear. Germline values: CDR1 MNHEY, CDR2 SMNVEV (reference sequence). Trimming left V 5 bases short and J 4 bases short, with 9 bases between. The CDR3 spans 13 residues. Written as DNA, the CDR3 is TGTGCCAGCAGTATGGGTCGGAATCAGCCCCAGCATTTT. This gives the protein CASSMGRNQPQHF.

This clonotype was picked up a small number of times. The chain carries TRBV12-3 or TRBV12-4 and TRBJ1-2; TRBD1 agrees at 11 bases. V was clipped by 3 bases and J by 5 bases; unmatched bases: 14. The CDR3 is 18 amino acids. The DNA of the CDR3 is TGTGCCAGCAGTTTGTCAAATAGTGGACAGGGGGCGCGGTATGGCTACACCTTC. Protein sequence: CASSLSNSGQGARYGYTF.

This clonotype was recorded at least ten times. The rearrangement links TRBV4-1 to TRBJ1-6; TRBD1 aligns across 7 bases. V shed 1 base and J 3 bases; nucleotides not matched to a gene: 15. Germline CDR1 is MGHRA and CDR2 is YSYEKL. There are 20 residues in the CDR3. DNA of the CDR3: TGCGCCAGCAGCCAAGGGTTGCGGGACAGCACAACCCTCTATAATTCACCCCTCCACTTT. Protein sequence: CASSQGLRDSTTLYNSPLHF.

This clonotype was observed at least ten times. The chain joins TRBV7-9 to TRBJ1-1; D ambiguous. Germline values: CDR1 SEHNR, CDR2 FQNEAQ (reference sequence). V was trimmed by 3 bases and J by 3 bases, leaving 8 bases between them. The CDR3 sequence is 13 residues long. CDR3 nucleotides: TGTGCCAGCAGCTTTCCCAGTGACACTGAAGCTTTCTTT. The encoded protein is CASSFPSDTEAFF.

This clonotype was seen a handful of times. A read error may be the cause here, since a much bigger clone is one base away. This chain connects TRBV6-5 to TRBJ2-3; 8 bases are shared with TRBD2. The germline V gene encodes CDR1 MNHEY and CDR2 SVGAGI. The CDR3 spans 16 residues. V dropped 2 bases and J dropped 0; count of bases not matched to a gene: 4. DNA for the CDR3: TGTGCCAGCAGTTACAGGGCTAGCGGGAGCACAGATACGCAGTATTTT. It translates to CASSYRASGSTDTQYF.

The sample holds many counts of this clonotype. The V gene is TRBV6-5, the J gene TRBJ2-7, with D perhaps assigned TRBD1 or TRBD2 (5 bases each). This CDR3 spans 16 amino acids. Trimming left V 4 bases short and J 1 base short, with 17 bases between. The germline V gene has CDR1 MNHEY and CDR2 SVGAGI. This CDR3 is CASSLTSRDGSYEQYF. The CDR3 DNA sequence: TGTGCCAGCAGTTTAACGTCCCGGGACGGGTCCTACGAGCAGTACTTC.

In its sample, this clonotype was seen many times. This chain links TRBV29-1 with TRBJ2-7, with 11 bases that match TRBD2. CDR1 SQVTM and CDR2 ANQGSEA come from the germline V gene. The CDR3 contains 16 residues. The V gene end was trimmed by 1 base and the J gene end by 4 bases; junction bases not matched to a gene: 9. CDR3 coding DNA: TGCAGCGTTGAAGGGGGGACTAGCGGCTGGGGGTACGAGCAGTACTTC. It yields the protein CSVEGGTSGWGYEQYF.

This clonotype has a count of ten or more. CDR3 amino acids: CASSLEAESSYEQYF. The CDR3 DNA is TGTGCCAGCAGCTTGGAGGCGGAAAGCTCCTACGAGCAGTACTTC. The chain uses TRBV5-5 and TRBJ2-7, with D hard to call. This CDR3 has 15 residues. Between the trimmed V and J ends, which lost 0 bases and 0 bases, there was a span of 10 bases. Germline V gene data show CDR1 as SGHKS and CDR2 as YYEKEE (reference sequence).

This clonotype was seen repeatedly, ten times or more. This rearrangement joins TRBV7-9 to TRBJ2-3; 11 bases are shared with TRBD2. Germline CDR1 reads SEHNR; CDR2 reads FQNEAQ (reference sequence). This CDR3 comprises 15 residues. Germline trimming cut 4 bases from V and 4 bases from J; bases unmatched to any gene: 4. The CDR3 DNA follows: TGTGCCAGCAGCTCAACTAGCGGGAGTGCAGATACGCAGTATTTT. This sequence encodes CASSSTSGSADTQYF.

This clonotype was recorded at least ten times. J is TRBJ2-7 and V is TRBV27, with 7 bases lining up with TRBD2. The CDR3 is made up of 11 amino acids. In germline, CDR1 is MNHEY, CDR2 SMNVEV (reference sequence). V lost 6 bases to trimming and J lost 6 bases; unmatched junction nucleotides: 2. The CDR3 here is CASSKRGEQYF. CDR3 DNA: TGTGCCAGCAGCAAGCGGGGCGAGCAGTACTTC.

This clonotype came up once. This chain connects TRBV6-6 to TRBJ1-1, with 10 bases aligning to TRBD1. Germline V gene lookup returns CDR1 MNHNY and CDR2 SVGAGI (reference sequence). This CDR3 spans 14 amino acids. V shed 8 bases and J 5 bases; nucleotides not matched to a gene: 8. The CDR3 here is CASPRQGAGTEAFF. CDR3 in DNA: TGTGCCAGCCCTAGACAGGGGGCGGGAACTGAAGCTTTCTTT.

The chain combines TRBV14 with TRBJ2-5; 8 bases line up with TRBD1. Germline values: CDR1 SGHDN, CDR2 FVKESK. The CDR3 runs to 14 residues. Trimming at V came to 2 bases and at J to 2 bases, leaving 1 base not matched to a gene. The CDR3 loop is CASSQWTGQETQYF. The CDR3 DNA reads as TGTGCCAGCAGCCAATGGACAGGGCAAGAGACCCAGTACTTC.

This clonotype appeared many times. The V and J genes are TRBV14 and TRBJ2-7; 8 bases align to TRBD1. The CDR3 spans 15 residues. Germline V gene data show CDR1 as SGHDN and CDR2 as FVKESK. Trimming cost V 0 bases and J 3 bases; bases outside gene matches: 4. The CDR3 DNA sequence: TGTGCCAGCAGCCAAGAGGCAGGGGGCTTCTACGAGCAGTACTTC. Translated, it gives CASSQEAGGFYEQYF.

This clonotype was observed a handful of times. V gene TRBV11-3 combines with J gene TRBJ2-3; no definite D call. Germline loops: CDR1 SGHNT, CDR2 YENEEA. This CDR3 region has 13 residues. Trimming removed 6 bases from V and 5 bases from J, with 12 bases in between. The CDR3 DNA sequence: TGTGCCAGCAGTGATGCGTTTGGAGATACGCAGTATTTT. Translation gives CASSDAFGDTQYF. The whole variable domain, filled in from reference TRBV11-3 and TRBJ2-3, reads EAGVVQSPRYKIIEKKQPVAFWCNPISGHNTLYWYLQNLGQGPELLIRYENEEAVDDSQLPKDRFSAERLKGVDSTLKIQPAELGDSAVYLCASSDAFGDTQYFGPGTRLTVL.

Many counts were recorded for this clonotype. The rearrangement joins TRBV5-4 to TRBJ2-7; D uncertain. V was trimmed by 2 bases and J by 6 bases, leaving 12 bases between them. This CDR3 region has 13 residues. Germline loops: CDR1 SGHNT, CDR2 YYREEE (reference sequence). Written as DNA, the CDR3 is TGTGCCAGCAGCTTCTCGCCCCTCTCCGAGCAGTACTTC. Its protein is CASSFSPLSEQYF.

As for this clonotype: A much more abundant neighbour one base away suggests this may be a read error. CDR3 nucleotides: TGTGCCAGCAGTCTTCAGGGTTGGACTGGAGCTTTCTTT. It specifies CASSLQGWTGAFF. The chain recombines TRBV27 with TRBJ1-1, with a tentative D call TRBD1 (5 bases). The CDR3 covers 13 residues. Germline CDR1 and CDR2: MNHEY and SMNVEV (reference sequence).

This clonotype was seen ten or more times. The rearrangement uses TRBV19 and TRBJ1-5, with 9 bases identical to TRBD1. CDR1 is LNHDA and CDR2 is SQIVND in the germline V gene (reference sequence). This CDR3 has 17 residues. The J segment lost 5 bases and the V segment lost 1 base, leaving 9 bases of the junction unmatched. CDR3 sequence reads: CASSIVTGTGFDQPQHF. CDR3 sequence (DNA): TGTGCCAGTAGTATAGTCACCGGGACAGGGTTCGATCAGCCCCAGCATTTT. Supplemented by reference TRBV19 and TRBJ1-5, the full variable domain reads DGGITQSPKYLFRKEGQNVTLSCEQNLNHDAMYWYRQDPGQGLRLIYYSQIVNDFQKGDIAEGYSVSREKKESFPLTVTSAQKNPTAFYLCASSIVTGTGFDQPQHFGDGTRLSIL.

Turning to this clonotype: At one end the junction does not follow the germline gene, possibly because of a read error. The rearrangement uses TRBV27 and TRBJ1-6, with a weak D call TRBD1 (6 bases). From germline, CDR1 is MNHEY and CDR2 SMNVEV (reference sequence). The CDR3 runs 14 residues. CDR3 region: CASSLQGYNSPLHF. The CDR3 coding sequence is TGTGCCAGTAGTTTGCAGGGGTATAATTCACCCCTCCACTTT.